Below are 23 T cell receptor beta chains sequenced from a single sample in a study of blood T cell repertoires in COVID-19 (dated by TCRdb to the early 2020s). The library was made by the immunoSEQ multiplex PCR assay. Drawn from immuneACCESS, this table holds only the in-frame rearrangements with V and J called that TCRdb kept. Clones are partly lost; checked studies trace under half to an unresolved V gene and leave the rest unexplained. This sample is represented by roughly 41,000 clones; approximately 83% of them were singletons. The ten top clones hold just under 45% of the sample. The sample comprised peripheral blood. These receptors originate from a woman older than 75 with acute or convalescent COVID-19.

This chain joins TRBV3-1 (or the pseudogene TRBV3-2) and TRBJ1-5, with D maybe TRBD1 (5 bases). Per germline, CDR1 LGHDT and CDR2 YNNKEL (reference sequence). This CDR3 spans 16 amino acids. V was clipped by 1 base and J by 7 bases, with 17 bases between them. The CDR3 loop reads CASSQGYQGRLQPQHF. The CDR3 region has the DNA TGTGCCAGCAGCCAAGGGTACCAGGGTAGGCTCCAGCCCCAGCATTTT.

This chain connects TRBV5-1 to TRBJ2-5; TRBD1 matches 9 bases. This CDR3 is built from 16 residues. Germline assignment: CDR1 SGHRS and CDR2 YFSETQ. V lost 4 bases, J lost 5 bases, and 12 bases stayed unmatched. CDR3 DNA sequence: TGCGCCAGCAGCAACGCATACAGGGGGCCAGGGGAGACCCAGTACTTC. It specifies CASSNAYRGPGETQYF.

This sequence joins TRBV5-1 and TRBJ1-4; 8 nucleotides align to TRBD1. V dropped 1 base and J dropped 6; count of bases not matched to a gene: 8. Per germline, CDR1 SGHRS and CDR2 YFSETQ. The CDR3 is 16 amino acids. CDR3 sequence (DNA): TGCGCCAGCAGCTTGAGCCCGACAGGGGAGGATGAAAAACTGTTTTTT. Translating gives CASSLSPTGEDEKLFF. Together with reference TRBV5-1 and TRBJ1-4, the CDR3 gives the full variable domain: KAGVTQTPRYLIKTRGQQVTLSCSPISGHRSVSWYQQTPGQGLQFLFEYFSETQRNKGNFPGRFSGRQFSNSRSEMNVSTLELGDSALYLCASSLSPTGEDEKLFFGSGTQLSVL.

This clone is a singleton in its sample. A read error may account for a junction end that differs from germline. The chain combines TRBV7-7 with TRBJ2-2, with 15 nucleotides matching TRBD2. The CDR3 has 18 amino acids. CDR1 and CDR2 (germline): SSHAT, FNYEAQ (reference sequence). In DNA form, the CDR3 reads TGTGCTAGCAGCTTAGGACTAGCGGGGGGGCCGAACACCGGGGAGCTGTTTTTT. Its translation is CASSLGLAGGPNTGELFF.

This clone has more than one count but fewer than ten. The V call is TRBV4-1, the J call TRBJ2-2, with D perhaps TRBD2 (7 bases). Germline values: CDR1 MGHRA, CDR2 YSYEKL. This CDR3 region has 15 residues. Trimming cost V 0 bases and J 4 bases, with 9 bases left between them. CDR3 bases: TGCGCCAGCAGCCAAGAGGGGGGGCCCACCGGGGAGCTGTTTTTT. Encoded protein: CASSQEGGPTGELFF.

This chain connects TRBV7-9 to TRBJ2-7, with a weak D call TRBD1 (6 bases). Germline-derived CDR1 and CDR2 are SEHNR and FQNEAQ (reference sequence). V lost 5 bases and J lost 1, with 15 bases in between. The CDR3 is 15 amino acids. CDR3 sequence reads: CASSQDRSRSYEQYF. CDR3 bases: TGTGCCAGCAGCCAAGACAGGTCTCGTTCCTACGAGCAGTACTTC. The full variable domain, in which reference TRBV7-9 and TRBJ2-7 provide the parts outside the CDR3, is DTGVSQNPRHKITKRGQNVTFRCDPISEHNRLYWYRQTLGQGPEFLTYFQNEAQLEKSRLLSDRFSAERPKGSFSTLEIQRTEQGDSAMYLCASSQDRSRSYEQYFGPGTRLTVT.

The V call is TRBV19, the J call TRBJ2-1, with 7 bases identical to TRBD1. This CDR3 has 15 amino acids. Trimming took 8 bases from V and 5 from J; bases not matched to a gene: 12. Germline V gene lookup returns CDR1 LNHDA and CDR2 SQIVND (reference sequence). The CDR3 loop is CASRGQARGDNEQFF. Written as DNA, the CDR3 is TGTGCCAGTCGTGGACAGGCGAGGGGTGACAATGAGCAGTTCTTC.

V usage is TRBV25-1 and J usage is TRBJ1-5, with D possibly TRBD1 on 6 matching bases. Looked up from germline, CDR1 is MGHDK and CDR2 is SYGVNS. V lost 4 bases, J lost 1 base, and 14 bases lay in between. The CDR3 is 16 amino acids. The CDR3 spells CASSAREGESNQPQHF. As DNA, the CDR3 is TGTGCCAGCAGTGCCCGGGAGGGGGAAAGCAATCAGCCCCAGCATTTT.

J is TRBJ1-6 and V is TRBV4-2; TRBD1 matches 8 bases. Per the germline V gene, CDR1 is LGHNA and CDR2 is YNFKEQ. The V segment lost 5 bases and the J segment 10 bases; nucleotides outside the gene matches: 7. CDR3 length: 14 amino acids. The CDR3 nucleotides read TGTGCCAGCAGCGGTGGGTCAGGGGGCTCACCCCTCCACTTT. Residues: CASSGGSGGSPLHF.

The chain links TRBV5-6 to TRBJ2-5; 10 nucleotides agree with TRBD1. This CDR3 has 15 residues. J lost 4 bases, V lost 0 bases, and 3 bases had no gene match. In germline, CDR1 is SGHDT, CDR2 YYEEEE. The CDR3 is CASSLVRTGGETQYF. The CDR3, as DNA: TGTGCCAGCAGCTTGGTGAGGACAGGGGGAGAGACCCAGTACTTC.

The CDR3 DNA reads as TGTGCCAGCCCCCGGACAGGGGCCTACGAGCAGTACTTC. It is translated as CASPRTGAYEQYF. V usage is TRBV5-8 and J usage is TRBJ2-7; TRBD1 matches at 9 bases. CDR1 SGHTS and CDR2 YDEGEE come from the germline V gene. With 7 bases clipped from V and 2 bases from J, the junction kept 4 bases outside the gene matches. This CDR3 comprises 13 residues.

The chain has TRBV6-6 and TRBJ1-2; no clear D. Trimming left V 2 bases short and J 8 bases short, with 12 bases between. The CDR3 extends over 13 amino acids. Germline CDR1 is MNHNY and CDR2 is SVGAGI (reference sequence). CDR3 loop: CASSYGPTEGYTF. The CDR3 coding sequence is TGTGCCAGCAGTTACGGGCCCACCGAGGGCTACACCTTC.

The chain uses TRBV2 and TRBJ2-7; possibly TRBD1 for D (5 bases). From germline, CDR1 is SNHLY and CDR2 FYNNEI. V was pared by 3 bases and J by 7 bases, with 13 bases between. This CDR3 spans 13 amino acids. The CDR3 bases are TGTGCCAGCAGTGATAACAGGCCTAAAGAGCAGTACTTC. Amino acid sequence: CASSDNRPKEQYF.

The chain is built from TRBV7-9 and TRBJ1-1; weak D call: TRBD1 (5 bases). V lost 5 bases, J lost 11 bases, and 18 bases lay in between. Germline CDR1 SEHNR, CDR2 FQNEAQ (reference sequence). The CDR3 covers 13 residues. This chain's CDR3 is CASSPGVIAWAFF. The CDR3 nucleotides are TGTGCCAGCAGCCCGGGGGTGATCGCGTGGGCTTTCTTT.

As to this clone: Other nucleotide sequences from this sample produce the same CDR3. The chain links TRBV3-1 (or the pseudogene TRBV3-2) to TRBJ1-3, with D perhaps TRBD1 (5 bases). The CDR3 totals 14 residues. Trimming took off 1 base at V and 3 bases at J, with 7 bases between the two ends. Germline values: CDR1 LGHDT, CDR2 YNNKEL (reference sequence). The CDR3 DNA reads TGTGCCAGCAGCCAAGGGGGCAGTGGAAACACCATATATTTT. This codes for CASSQGGSGNTIYF.

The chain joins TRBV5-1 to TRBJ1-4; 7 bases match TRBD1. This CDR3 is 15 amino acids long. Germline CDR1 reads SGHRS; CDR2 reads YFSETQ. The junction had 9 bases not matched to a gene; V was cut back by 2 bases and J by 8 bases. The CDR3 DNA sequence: TGCGCCAGCAGCTTTGTGGGACAGTCGGGGGAAAAACTGTTTTTT. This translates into CASSFVGQSGEKLFF.

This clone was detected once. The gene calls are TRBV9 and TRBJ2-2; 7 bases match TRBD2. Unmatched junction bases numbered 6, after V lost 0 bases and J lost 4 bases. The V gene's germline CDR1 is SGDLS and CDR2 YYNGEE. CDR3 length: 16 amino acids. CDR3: CASSVGAGRATGELFF. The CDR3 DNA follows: TGTGCCAGCAGCGTAGGGGCAGGGAGGGCCACCGGGGAGCTGTTTTTT.

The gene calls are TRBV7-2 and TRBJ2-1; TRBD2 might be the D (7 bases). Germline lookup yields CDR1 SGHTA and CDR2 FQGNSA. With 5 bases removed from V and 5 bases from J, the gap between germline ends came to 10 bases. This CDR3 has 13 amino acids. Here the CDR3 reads CASSQGRDNEQFF. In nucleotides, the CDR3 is TGTGCCAGCAGCCAGGGGAGGGACAATGAGCAGTTCTTC. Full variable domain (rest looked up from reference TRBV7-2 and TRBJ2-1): GAGVSQSPSNKVTEKGKDVELRCDPISGHTALYWYRQSLGQGLEFLIYFQGNSAPDKSGLPSDRFSAERTGGSVSTLTIQRTQQEDSAVYLCASSQGRDNEQFFGPGTRLTVL.

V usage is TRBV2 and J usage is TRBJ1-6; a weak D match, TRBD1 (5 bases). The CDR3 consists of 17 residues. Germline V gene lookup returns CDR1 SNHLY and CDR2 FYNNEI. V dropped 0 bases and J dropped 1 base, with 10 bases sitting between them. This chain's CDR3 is CASSEAWGGSYNSPLHF. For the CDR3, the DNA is TGTGCCAGCAGTGAAGCTTGGGGGGGATCCTATAATTCACCCCTCCACTTT.

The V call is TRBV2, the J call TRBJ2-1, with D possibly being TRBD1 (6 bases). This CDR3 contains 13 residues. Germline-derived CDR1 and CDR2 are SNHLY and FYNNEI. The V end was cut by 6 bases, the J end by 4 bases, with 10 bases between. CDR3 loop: CASSRDKYNEQFF. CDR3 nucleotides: TGTGCCAGCAGCCGGGACAAATACAATGAGCAGTTCTTC.

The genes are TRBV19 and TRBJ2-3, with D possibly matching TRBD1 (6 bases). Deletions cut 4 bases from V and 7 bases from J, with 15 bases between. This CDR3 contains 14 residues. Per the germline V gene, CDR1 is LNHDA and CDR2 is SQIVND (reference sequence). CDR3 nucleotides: TGTGCCAGTAGTACGGGCTACAGGGAACATACGCAGTATTTT. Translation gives CASSTGYREHTQYF.

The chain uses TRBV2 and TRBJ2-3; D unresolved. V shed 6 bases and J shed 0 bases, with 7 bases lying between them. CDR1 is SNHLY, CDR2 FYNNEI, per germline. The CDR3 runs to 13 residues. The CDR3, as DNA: TGTGCCAGCAGGGCCCTTAGCACAGATACGCAGTATTTT. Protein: CASRALSTDTQYF.

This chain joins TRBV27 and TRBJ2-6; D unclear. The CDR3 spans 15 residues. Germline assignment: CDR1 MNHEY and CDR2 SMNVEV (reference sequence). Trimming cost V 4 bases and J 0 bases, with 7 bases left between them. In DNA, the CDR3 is TGTGCCAGCAGTTCACAGCACTCTGGGGCCAACGTCCTGACTTTC. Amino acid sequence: CASSSQHSGANVLTF.